These 25 T cell receptor beta chains originate from one sample sequenced in a study of shared clonotypes between healthy human individuals. Terminally differentiated effector memory CD45RA+ cells were excluded from the naive CD8 cells, which were CD45RO-negative and positively selected for CCR7. Repertoires were generated with immunoSEQ multiplex PCR, while TCRdb's copy carries only in-frame clones and drops some. The sample records approximately 2,200,000 clones, 85% to 95% being singletons. Sequencing used naive CD8+ T cells from PBMCs. These receptors originate from a man aged 18-30 years in good health. Some clones in this sample may be carry-over from other donors' samples.

The J gene is TRBJ2-1, the V gene TRBV11-1; 10 bases map to TRBD2. CDR3 length equals 17 residues. Germline V gene lookup returns CDR1 SGHAT and CDR2 FQDESV (reference sequence). The junction had 6 bases not matched to a gene; V was cut back by 4 bases and J by 0 bases. CDR3 protein: CASSSTGLAYSYNEQFF. DNA of the CDR3: TGTGCCAGCAGCTCAACGGGACTAGCGTACTCCTACAATGAGCAGTTCTTC. Complete variable domain (other parts from reference TRBV11-1 and TRBJ2-1): EAEVAQSPRYKITEKSQAVAFWCDPISGHATLYWYRQILGQGPELLVQFQDESVVDDSQLPKDRFSAERLKGVDSTLKIQPAELGDSAMYLCASSSTGLAYSYNEQFFGPGTRLTVL.

The chain is built from TRBV7-9 and TRBJ1-1; weak D call: TRBD1 (6 bases). The CDR3 sequence is 16 residues long. V was cut by 5 bases and J by 0 bases, with 16 bases left in between. CDR1 is SEHNR, CDR2 FQNEAQ, per germline (reference sequence). The CDR3, as DNA: TGTGCCAGCAGCGAGTCAACAGGGTCCATGAACACTGAAGCTTTCTTT. Translating gives CASSESTGSMNTEAFF.

V is TRBV28 and J is TRBJ2-7, with TRBD1 identical over 10 bases. The CDR3 sequence is 17 residues long. Germline-derived CDR1 and CDR2 are MDHEN and SYDVKM. Trimming cost V 1 base and J 0 bases; bases outside gene matches: 6. CDR3 in DNA: TGTGCCAGCAGTTTATTTCGGACAGGGGGTGGCTCCTACGAGCAGTACTTC. Translating it yields CASSLFRTGGGSYEQYF.

The chain employs TRBV4-2 and TRBJ1-2, with unresolved D. Germline CDR1 reads LGHNA; CDR2 reads YNFKEQ. The CDR3 sequence is 19 residues long. V was clipped by 1 base and J by 4 bases, with 25 bases between them. Here the CDR3 reads CASSQVVLTNPGPLYGYTF. The CDR3 nucleotides read TGTGCCAGCAGCCAAGTCGTCCTGACTAACCCCGGGCCCCTCTATGGCTACACCTTC.

The gene calls are TRBV27 and TRBJ2-1; 8 bases fit TRBD1. The germline gives CDR1 MNHEY, CDR2 SMNVEV (reference sequence). This CDR3 region has 14 residues. Losses at the gene ends were 4 bases for V and 7 bases for J; bases not matched to a gene: 6. CDR3 coding DNA: TGTGCCAGCAGTTCGAAAAGACAGGGGAATGAGCAGTTCTTC. Its translation: CASSSKRQGNEQFF.

This clone turned up a few times. The chain links TRBV19 to TRBJ1-5; a possible D gene is TRBD1 (5 bases). Trimming shortened V by 6 bases and J by 7 bases, and 10 bases separated the two germline ends. The CDR3 runs to 12 residues. CDR1 is LNHDA, CDR2 SQIVND, per germline (reference sequence). CDR3 sequence: CASRGRAQPQHF. As DNA, the CDR3 is TGTGCCAGTAGAGGCAGGGCGCAGCCCCAGCATTTT. The whole variable domain, filled in from reference TRBV19 and TRBJ1-5, reads DGGITQSPKYLFRKEGQNVTLSCEQNLNHDAMYWYRQDPGQGLRLIYYSQIVNDFQKGDIAEGYSVSREKKESFPLTVTSAQKNPTAFYLCASRGRAQPQHFGDGTRLSIL.

The genes are TRBV2 and TRBJ2-1; 11 positions agree with TRBD2. Trimming at V came to 7 bases and at J to 3 bases, leaving 5 bases not matched to a gene. Germline V gives CDR1 SNHLY, CDR2 FYNNEI. The CDR3 consists of 15 residues. CDR3 nucleotides: TGTGCCAGCACCATCGGGACTAGCGGCTACAATGAGCAGTTCTTC. It yields the protein CASTIGTSGYNEQFF.

The chain combines TRBV7-8 with TRBJ2-3, with D perhaps assigned TRBD1 or TRBD2 (5 bases each). Germline V gives CDR1 SGHVS, CDR2 FQNEAQ. CDR3 length: 16 amino acids. Trimming removed 4 bases at V and 5 bases at J, with 19 bases between. The CDR3, as DNA: TGTGCCAGCAGCTCATCCCCGGGGTCGGGGCTAGATACGCAGTATTTT. It translates to CASSSSPGSGLDTQYF. Filled out from reference TRBV7-8 and TRBJ2-3, the complete variable domain reads GAGVSQSPRYKVAKRGQDVALRCDPISGHVSLFWYQQALGQGPEFLTYFQNEAQLDKSGLPSDRFFAERPEGSVSTLKIQRTQQEDSAVYLCASSSSPGSGLDTQYFGPGTRLTVL.

This chain connects TRBV29-1 to TRBJ2-1; D possibly corresponds to TRBD1 (5 bases). The ends were cut back, 8 bases at V and 8 bases at J, with 22 bases in the middle. The V gene's germline CDR1 is SQVTM and CDR2 ANQGSEA. CDR3 length: 14 amino acids. The CDR3 here is CSSVGSGMGHEQFF. DNA for the CDR3: TGCAGCTCAGTCGGGTCAGGGATGGGGCATGAGCAGTTCTTC.

In regard to this clone: The same CDR3 can be traced to other DNA sequences in this sample. The CDR3 nucleotides read TGTGCCAGCAGCGTAGGACAAGACTACGAGCAGTACTTC. Translation: CASSVGQDYEQYF. The V and J genes are TRBV9 and TRBJ2-7; D is unclear. The CDR3 has 13 amino acids. Germline V lookup: CDR1 SGDLS, CDR2 YYNGEE. Trimming stripped 0 bases from V and 3 bases from J, with 7 bases between.

This chain joins TRBV4-1 and TRBJ2-1; 13 nucleotides agree with TRBD2. Trimming at V came to 4 bases and at J to 7 bases, leaving 4 bases not matched to a gene. CDR1 and CDR2 (germline): MGHRA, YSYEKL. The CDR3 covers 15 residues. DNA for the CDR3: TGCGCCAGCAGCCGGACTAGCGGGAGTAGGAATGAGCAGTTCTTC. Its protein is CASSRTSGSRNEQFF.

The rearrangement links TRBV25-1 to TRBJ1-6; no clear D. Germline values: CDR1 MGHDK, CDR2 SYGVNS. The CDR3 consists of 14 residues. V lost 2 bases to trimming and J lost 9 bases, with 11 bases between them. The CDR3 DNA reads as TGTGCCAGCAGTGAAGGGCGGTTTGTTTCACCCCTCCACTTT. This encodes CASSEGRFVSPLHF. The full variable domain, its missing parts supplied by reference TRBV25-1 and TRBJ1-6, is EADIYQTPRYLVIGTGKKITLECSQTMGHDKMYWYQQDPGMELHLIHYSYGVNSTEKGDLSSESTVSRIRTEHFPLTLESARPSHTSQYLCASSEGRFVSPLHFGNGTRLTVT.

The V and J genes are TRBV6-1 and TRBJ2-5; TRBD2 matches 7 bases. Germline CDR1 reads MNHNS; CDR2 reads SASEGT. The CDR3 spans 17 residues. Germline trimming cut 2 bases from V and 4 bases from J; bases unmatched to any gene: 13. The chain's CDR3 is CASSEKGSRLALETQYF. As DNA, the CDR3 is TGTGCCAGCAGTGAAAAGGGGTCGCGACTAGCCCTAGAGACCCAGTACTTC.

This clone was recorded a few times. The sample carries other DNA sequences with the same CDR3. V is TRBV28 and J is TRBJ1-5; D ambiguous. Germline V gene data show CDR1 as MDHEN and CDR2 as SYDVKM. CDR3 size: 14 residues. Trimming stripped 4 bases from V and 0 bases from J, with 7 bases between. The CDR3 loop reads CASSSLYSNQPQHF. CDR3 bases: TGTGCCAGCAGTTCCCTTTATAGCAATCAGCCCCAGCATTTT.

In DNA form, the CDR3 reads TGTGCCAGCAGACGGACAGGCCGGAGCACTGAAGCTTTCTTT. Amino acids: CASRRTGRSTEAFF. J is TRBJ1-1 and V is TRBV28; 7 nucleotides line up with TRBD1. The CDR3 contains 14 residues. Per the germline V gene, CDR1 is MDHEN and CDR2 is SYDVKM. V shed 6 bases, J shed 4 bases, and the junction held 8 bases outside the gene matches.

The J gene is TRBJ2-1, the V gene TRBV29-1; D gene ambiguous. V lost 3 bases, J lost 0 bases, and 12 bases lay in between. The CDR3 runs to 15 residues. Germline V gene lookup returns CDR1 SQVTM and CDR2 ANQGSEA. The CDR3 spells CSVEGTPSSYNEQFF. The CDR3, as DNA: TGCAGCGTTGAGGGCACCCCGAGCTCCTACAATGAGCAGTTCTTC.

This clone was seen once. The chain couples TRBV27 to TRBJ1-2, with a weak D call TRBD1 (5 bases). This CDR3 has 14 amino acids. CDR1 is MNHEY and CDR2 is SMNVEV in the germline V gene (reference sequence). The V gene lost 5 bases and the J gene lost 5 bases, with 15 bases spanning the gap. This CDR3 is CASSPRGLWYGYTF. DNA of the CDR3: TGTGCCAGCAGTCCTCGGGGACTTTGGTATGGCTACACCTTC.

The table lists this clone with a count of one. The chain combines TRBV6-5 with TRBJ1-5, with D perhaps TRBD1 (5 bases). Germline V gene data show CDR1 as MNHEY and CDR2 as SVGAGI. The CDR3 spans 15 residues. V was cut by 0 bases and J by 7 bases, with 13 bases left in between. CDR3 nucleotide sequence: TGTGCCAGCAGTTACTCGACGGCAGGGAACCAGCCCCAGCATTTT. Its protein is CASSYSTAGNQPQHF.

This chain connects TRBV28 to TRBJ1-1; D unclear. The CDR3 totals 21 residues. Trimming stripped 5 bases from V and 0 bases from J, with 31 bases between. Germline lookup yields CDR1 MDHEN and CDR2 SYDVKM. Here the CDR3 DNA reads TGTGCCAGCAGTGACTATACCAGGCCAAGAAGAAAGCTCTTTATGAACACTGAAGCTTTCTTT. Its protein product is CASSDYTRPRRKLFMNTEAFF.

V gene TRBV11-1 combines with J gene TRBJ2-7; the match to TRBD1 covers 7 bases. The CDR3 has 16 residues. Germline values: CDR1 SGHAT, CDR2 FQDESV (reference sequence). Unmatched junction bases numbered 8, after V lost 0 bases and J lost 3 bases. The CDR3 DNA reads as TGTGCCAGCAGCTTAGCCACAGGGGACCCTAGCTACGAGCAGTACTTC. It translates to CASSLATGDPSYEQYF.

The rearrangement joins TRBV6-6 to TRBJ2-1; a possible D gene is TRBD2 (5 bases). V lost 0 bases to trimming and J lost 5 bases, with 14 bases between them. This CDR3 is 16 amino acids long. CDR1 MNHNY and CDR2 SVGAGI come from the germline V gene (reference sequence). CDR3 coding DNA: TGTGCCAGCAGTTACTCGATCCAGCGGAAACACAATGAGCAGTTCTTC. Its translation is CASSYSIQRKHNEQFF.

DNA for the CDR3: TGTGCCAGCAGCGTAGGGGGTAGCGGGAGCGCCAGAACAGATACGCAGTATTTT. It codes for CASSVGGSGSARTDTQYF. V and J are TRBV9 and TRBJ2-3; 9 nucleotides align to TRBD2. Germline trimming cut 0 bases from V and 3 bases from J; bases unmatched to any gene: 11. This CDR3 has 18 amino acids. Germline CDR1 is SGDLS and CDR2 is YYNGEE.

The rearrangement uses TRBV6-5 and TRBJ2-2; no reliable D call. This CDR3 is built from 14 residues. Trimming stripped 8 bases from V and 4 bases from J, with 14 bases between. Per the germline V gene, CDR1 is MNHEY and CDR2 is SVGAGI. The CDR3 coding sequence is TGTGCCAGCCGCCGGCTCCCTGGCACCGGGGAGCTGTTTTTT. Translating it yields CASRRLPGTGELFF.

This chain connects TRBV28 to TRBJ1-3, with D possibly being TRBD1 (5 bases). The V end lost 2 bases, the J end lost 2 bases, and 10 bases lay between the germline ends. The length of the CDR3 is 15 residues. CDR1 and CDR2 (germline): MDHEN, SYDVKM. The CDR3 sequence is CASSLGSGAGNTIYF. In DNA, the CDR3 is TGTGCCAGCAGTTTAGGGTCGGGGGCTGGAAACACCATATATTTT.

The rearrangement uses TRBV7-9 and TRBJ1-3; TRBD1 is a possible D gene (5 bases). Between the trimmed V and J ends, which lost 5 bases and 4 bases, there was a span of 18 bases. From germline, CDR1 is SEHNR and CDR2 FQNEAQ (reference sequence). The CDR3 extends over 16 amino acids. This CDR3 is CASSAGRGLEGNTIYF. CDR3 nucleotides: TGTGCCAGCAGCGCGGGGCGGGGTCTGGAGGGAAACACCATATATTTT.